This T cell receptor beta chain was sequenced in a study of T cells in Graves' hyperthyroidism and ophthalmopathy. Fresh peripheral blood, about 9.6 ml, yielded the PBMCs. It was RNA transcripts that yielded the amplified TCR beta CDR3 regions. The TCR CDR3 first-round RT-PCR relied on the HTBI primer set. TCRdb used MiXCR to reprocess the multiplex PCR reads, holding one entry per CDR3 protein. The sample records about 400,000 distinct CDR3 sequences, around 13% being singletons. The sample holds many counts of this clonotype. Its antigen is still unknown. Whole-study findings and limits: Blood samples included most of the expanded thyroid clonotypes exceeding 0.001. Ophthalmopathy was model-predicted a median about 6.7 months pre-onset.

Unmatched junction bases numbered 4, after V lost 2 bases and J lost 4 bases. Germline loops: CDR1 PRHDT, CDR2 FYEKMQ (reference sequence). The CDR3 length is 14 residues. This receptor was taken from a woman younger than 45 with Graves' ophthalmopathy. The sequencing sample was made of blood. This sequence joins TRBV13 and TRBJ1-2; 7 bases are a match to TRBD1. The DNA for the CDR3 is TGTGCCAGCAGCTTAAGAGGGGGCCCCTATGGCTACACCTTC. Protein product: CASSLRGGPYGYTF.